One and the same sample provided the 6 T cell receptor beta chains below, sequenced in a study of shared clonotypes between healthy human individuals. Repertoires were generated with immunoSEQ multiplex PCR, while TCRdb's copy carries only in-frame clones and drops some. In the table there are over a million clones, about 96% of which are singletons. Sequences were obtained from naive CD4+ T cells sorted from blood. Subset specified: CD45RA+ positively selected. The receptors were sampled from a man aged 25 to 40 in good health.

This clone was seen a single time. This chain links TRBV7-8 with TRBJ1-5; D not resolved. CDR1 is SGHVS, CDR2 FQNEAQ, per germline. CDR3 length: 16 amino acids. The ends were cut back, 2 bases at V and 0 bases at J, with 11 bases in the middle. The CDR3 protein is CASSLYLGTSNQPQHF. As DNA, the CDR3 is TGTGCCAGCAGCTTATATTTAGGAACTAGCAATCAGCCCCAGCATTTT.

The CDR3 reads CASSLSAGGPGQFF. The CDR3 DNA reads as TGTGCCAGCAGCTTATCTGCGGGAGGCCCCGGGCAGTTCTTC. V is TRBV7-2 and J is TRBJ2-1; 8 nucleotides agree with TRBD2. The CDR3 has 14 amino acids. The germline CDR1 and CDR2 sequences are SGHTA and FQGNSA. V trimming: 2 bases; J trimming: 12 bases; junction bases outside the gene matches: 9. Using reference TRBV7-2 and TRBJ2-1 for the parts outside the CDR3, the full variable domain is GAGVSQSPSNKVTEKGKDVELRCDPISGHTALYWYRQSLGQGLEFLIYFQGNSAPDKSGLPSDRFSAERTGGSVSTLTIQRTQQEDSAVYLCASSLSAGGPGQFFGPGTRLTVL.

V is TRBV15 and J is TRBJ2-7; 8 nucleotides align to TRBD2. The ends lost 0 bases at V and 4 bases at J; junction bases unmatched: 5. CDR1 is LNHNV, CDR2 YYDKDF, per germline (reference sequence). CDR3 length: 15 residues. The CDR3 spells CATSRDLREAYEQYF. The CDR3 DNA follows: TGTGCCACCAGCAGAGATCTGCGGGAGGCTTACGAGCAGTACTTC.

V and J are TRBV5-6 and TRBJ2-1, with D tentatively TRBD2 (5 bases). V lost 2 bases and J lost 8, with 11 bases in between. CDR1 and CDR2 (germline): SGHDT, YYEEEE. The CDR3 covers 13 residues. CDR3 in DNA: TGTGCCAGCAGCTTCCGGGAACACTATGAGCAGTTCTTC. This encodes CASSFREHYEQFF.

This rearrangement joins TRBV19 to TRBJ2-5, with TRBD1 matching over 10 bases. The J segment lost 2 bases and the V segment lost 6 bases, leaving 9 bases of the junction unmatched. The CDR3 has 16 amino acids. Germline V gene data show CDR1 as LNHDA and CDR2 as SQIVND (reference sequence). In DNA form, the CDR3 reads TGTGCCAGTAGCCCGCTAGGGACAGGGGTTCAAGAGACCCAGTACTTC. It translates to CASSPLGTGVQETQYF.

The chain links TRBV27 to TRBJ2-1; 7 nucleotides line up with TRBD2. There are 17 residues in the CDR3. CDR1 is MNHEY and CDR2 is SMNVEV in the germline V gene (reference sequence). V lost 4 bases, J lost 6 bases, and 15 bases stayed unmatched. The CDR3 sequence is CASSSGTIPTEVNEQFF. The DNA of the CDR3 is TGTGCCAGCAGTTCCGGGACTATACCGACCGAGGTCAATGAGCAGTTCTTC.